The text below deals with one TCR beta chain. This entry belongs to a study of blood T cell repertoires in COVID-19. CDR1 is LNHDA and CDR2 is SQIVND in the germline V gene (reference sequence). V gave up 1 base and J gave up 4 bases, with 10 bases separating them. CDR3 length: 14 amino acids. Sequenced by immunoSEQ multiplex PCR; TCRdb stores in-frame clones only, minus some. The repertoire includes roughly 360,000 clones, over 80% of them detected once, and around 5% sits in the top ten. Sequencing input: PBMCs or T cells enriched from blood (not recorded which). The chain recombines TRBV19 with TRBJ1-2; possible D gene TRBD1, 6 bases. The source is a woman in her fifties or sixties who had recovered from COVID-19. Written as DNA, the CDR3 is TGTGCCAGTAGTATAGTCGCAGGGGTCTATGGCTACACCTTC. Residues: CASSIVAGVYGYTF.